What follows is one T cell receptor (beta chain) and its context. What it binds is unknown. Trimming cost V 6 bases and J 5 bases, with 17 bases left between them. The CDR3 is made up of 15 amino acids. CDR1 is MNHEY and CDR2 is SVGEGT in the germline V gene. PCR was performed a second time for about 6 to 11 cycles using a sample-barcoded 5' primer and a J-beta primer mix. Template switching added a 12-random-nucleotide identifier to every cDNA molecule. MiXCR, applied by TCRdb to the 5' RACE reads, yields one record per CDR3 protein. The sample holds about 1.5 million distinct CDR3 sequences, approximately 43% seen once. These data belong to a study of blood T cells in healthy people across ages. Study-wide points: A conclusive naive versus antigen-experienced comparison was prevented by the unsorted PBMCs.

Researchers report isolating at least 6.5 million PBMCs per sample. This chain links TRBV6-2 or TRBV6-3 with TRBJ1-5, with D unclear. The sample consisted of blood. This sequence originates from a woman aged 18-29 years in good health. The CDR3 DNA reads TGTGCCAGCAGCCGGGGTGTAGTGGGCGATCAGCCCCAGCATTTT. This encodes CASSRGVVGDQPQHF.